This T cell receptor beta chain was found in a study of CD8+ T cells in alopecia areata. Study-level background: Tofacitinib lasted 6 to 18 months, then 6 months off drug.

Study findings and constraints: Clonality was higher in lesional than normal scalp, especially in alopecia totalis/universalis. Shared TCR sequences were less clear between patients than in mice, possibly partly from HLA diversity.

Stated treatment: oral pan-JAK inhibitor, 5-10 mg twice daily. Extracted RNA was reverse transcribed into cDNA, the sequencing template. The assay was immunoSEQ multiplex PCR, and TCRdb's table has in-frame clones only and misses some. Here the sample spans 180,000 or so clones, roughly 60% being singletons. CDR3 length: 15 amino acids. Deletions cut 4 bases from V and 0 bases from J, with 9 bases between. Germline V gene sequence: CDR1 SGHVS, CDR2 FNYEAQ. Concerning this clone itself: What it binds is unknown.

This sample comprised CD4+ T cells sorted from blood, obtained at approximately week 56, from a patient treated with tofacitinib. This clonotype was sampled from a human donor with alopecia areata. The V and J genes are TRBV7-6 and TRBJ2-2; D might be TRBD2 (5 bases). DNA of the CDR3: TGTGCCAGCAGCTGGAGGCCGTCGAACACCGGGGAGCTGTTTTTT. Translating it yields CASSWRPSNTGELFF.